Presented here are 18 T cell receptor beta chains from one specimen sequenced in a study of blood T cell repertoires in COVID-19. Sequenced by immunoSEQ multiplex PCR; TCRdb stores in-frame clones only, minus some. The data show around 25,000 clones, under 85% seen once. Specimen: peripheral blood. The receptors come from a man aged 65 to 79 with acute or convalescent COVID-19.

This clone was seen more than once but under ten times. J is TRBJ1-1 and V is TRBV6-2 or TRBV6-3; the D is unclear. V dropped 4 bases and J dropped 3 bases, with 12 bases sitting between them. Per the germline V gene, CDR1 is MNHEY and CDR2 is SVGEGT. This CDR3 has 14 residues. The CDR3 bases are TGTGCCAGCAGTTTGGAGGGCTCGGACACTGAAGCTTTCTTT. Protein sequence: CASSLEGSDTEAFF.

The J gene is TRBJ2-5, the V gene TRBV10-3, with TRBD1 matching over 8 bases. Trimming at V came to 3 bases and at J to 2 bases, leaving 5 bases not matched to a gene. The CDR3 contains 15 residues. Germline values: CDR1 ENHRY, CDR2 SYGVKD. The CDR3 loop reads CAISDVTGGQETQYF. The CDR3 DNA reads as TGTGCCATCAGTGATGTCACAGGGGGTCAAGAGACCCAGTACTTC.

The chain carries TRBV7-8 and TRBJ2-1; maybe TRBD1 (5 bases). V lost 3 bases, J lost 2 bases, and 14 bases lay in between. The germline V gene has CDR1 SGHVS and CDR2 FQNEAQ. This CDR3 is built from 16 residues. CDR3: CASSFSRAQPYNEQFF. In nucleotides, the CDR3 is TGTGCCAGCAGCTTCAGCAGGGCCCAGCCCTACAATGAGCAGTTCTTC.

The chain recombines TRBV7-3 with TRBJ2-7; 7 bases match TRBD2. There are 13 residues in the CDR3. With 5 bases clipped from V and 6 bases from J, the junction kept 7 bases outside the gene matches. The V gene's germline CDR1 is SGHTA and CDR2 FQGTGA. CDR3 nucleotide sequence: TGTGCCAGCAGCCCCACGCCGGGAGGCGAGCAGTACTTC. Residues: CASSPTPGGEQYF.

J is TRBJ2-1 and V is TRBV5-6; TRBD2 is a possible D gene (5 bases). This CDR3 spans 13 amino acids. Germline V gene data show CDR1 as SGHDT and CDR2 as YYEEEE. V was cut by 4 bases and J by 0 bases, with 5 bases left in between. CDR3 sequence: CASSDYSYNEQFF. The CDR3 DNA sequence: TGTGCCAGCAGCGACTACTCCTACAATGAGCAGTTCTTC.

This chain links TRBV27 with TRBJ2-1, with 10 nucleotides matching TRBD2. CDR1 is MNHEY and CDR2 is SMNVEV in the germline V gene (reference sequence). This CDR3 comprises 14 residues. V lost 2 bases, J lost 9 bases, and 4 bases stayed unmatched. For the CDR3, the DNA is TGTGCCAGCAGTTTAGCTAGCGGGGGATCTGAGCAGTTCTTC. Protein sequence: CASSLASGGSEQFF.

The rearrangement links TRBV30 to TRBJ2-5, with a tentative D call TRBD2 (5 bases). CDR1 is GTSNPN, CDR2 SVGIG, per germline (reference sequence). This CDR3 spans 13 amino acids. Between the trimmed V and J ends, which lost 2 bases and 1 base, there was a span of 8 bases. CDR3 loop: CAWSLGLQETQYF. As DNA, the CDR3 is TGTGCCTGGAGTTTAGGACTCCAAGAGACCCAGTACTTC. Complete variable domain (other parts from reference TRBV30 and TRBJ2-5): SQTIHQWPATLVQPVGSPLSLECTVEGTSNPNLYWYRQAAGRGLQLLFYSVGIGQISSEVPQNLSASRPQDRQFILSSKKLLLSDSGFYLCAWSLGLQETQYFGPGTRLLVL.

Only a few counts were recorded for this clone. The rearrangement uses TRBV27 and TRBJ1-1; 9 bases line up with TRBD1. CDR3 size: 13 residues. Per the germline V gene, CDR1 is MNHEY and CDR2 is SMNVEV (reference sequence). After removal of 2 bases from V and 6 bases from J, the junction contained 1 base not matched to a gene. CDR3 loop: CASSLRQGAEAFF. The CDR3 DNA sequence: TGTGCCAGCAGTTTAAGACAGGGGGCTGAAGCTTTCTTT.

The chain carries TRBV12-3 or TRBV12-4 and TRBJ1-5; D is perhaps TRBD1 (6 bases). The CDR3 totals 13 residues. Deletions cut 4 bases from V and 11 bases from J, with 15 bases between. CDR3 loop: CASSSIGQGTQHF. CDR3 nucleotides: TGTGCCAGCAGTTCGATCGGGCAGGGGACCCAGCATTTT.

The chain recombines TRBV4-1 with TRBJ2-7, with D perhaps matching TRBD2 (5 bases). The germline CDR1 and CDR2 sequences are MGHRA and YSYEKL. The CDR3 runs to 14 residues. The ends were cut back, 4 bases at V and 0 bases at J, with 10 bases in the middle. The CDR3 here is CASSRSDSSYEQYF. DNA for the CDR3: TGCGCCAGCAGCCGTAGCGATAGCTCCTACGAGCAGTACTTC.

This clone was recorded only once. The chain couples TRBV6-6 to TRBJ1-2; D is ambiguous. The CDR3 runs to 15 residues. V lost 2 bases, J lost 7 bases, and 17 bases lay in between. Germline CDR1 and CDR2: MNHNY and SVGAGI (reference sequence). CDR3 coding DNA: TGTGCCAGCAGTTACCTACCCGCCCCTGCTACTGGCTACACCTTC. Amino acids: CASSYLPAPATGYTF.

This clone was found once. The chain links TRBV5-1 to TRBJ2-7; D perhaps matches TRBD2 (6 bases). This CDR3 comprises 15 residues. CDR1 SGHRS and CDR2 YFSETQ come from the germline V gene. Trimming removed 4 bases at V and 2 bases at J, with 16 bases between. CDR3 bases: TGCGCCAGCAGCGCCCTCGGGGGTCGGGCCTACGAGCAGTACTTC. Amino acids: CASSALGGRAYEQYF.

This clone was recorded once. The chain recombines TRBV5-6 with TRBJ2-3; possible D gene TRBD2, 5 bases. Germline assignment: CDR1 SGHDT and CDR2 YYEEEE. V was pared by 1 base and J by 4 bases, with 10 bases between. The CDR3 loop spans 14 amino acids. CDR3 loop: CASSLITGSDTQYF. The DNA for the CDR3 is TGTGCCAGCAGCTTGATCACGGGGTCAGATACGCAGTATTTT.

The chain employs TRBV29-1 and TRBJ2-7, with D possibly TRBD1 on 6 matching bases. CDR3 length: 12 residues. Trimming cost V 7 bases and J 3 bases, with 13 bases left between them. The germline V gene encodes CDR1 SQVTM and CDR2 ANQGSEA. The CDR3 protein is CSAQRQDYEQYF. The CDR3 DNA follows: TGCAGCGCGCAGAGACAGGACTACGAGCAGTACTTC.

CDR3 sequence reads: CASSDGSGGVDEQFF. CDR3 coding DNA: TGTGCCAGCAGTGACGGTAGCGGGGGGGTCGATGAGCAGTTCTTC. V gene TRBV6-4 combines with J gene TRBJ2-1, with 11 bases matching TRBD2. The CDR3 contains 15 residues. V shed 2 bases and J 8 bases; nucleotides not matched to a gene: 5. Germline CDR1 is MRHNA and CDR2 is SNTAGT.

The chain links TRBV18 to TRBJ1-1, with D perhaps matching TRBD1 (5 bases). Germline lookup yields CDR1 KGHSH and CDR2 LQKENI. This CDR3 has 12 amino acids. Trimming stripped 4 bases from V and 7 bases from J, with 10 bases between. This CDR3 reads CASSQDNREAFF. Written as DNA, the CDR3 is TGTGCCAGCTCACAGGACAATCGTGAAGCTTTCTTT.

V and J are TRBV5-1 and TRBJ2-7; TRBD1 agrees at 7 bases. The CDR3 contains 15 residues. CDR1 is SGHRS and CDR2 is YFSETQ in the germline V gene. V was clipped by 4 bases and J by 4 bases; unmatched bases: 11. The CDR3 DNA reads TGCGCCAGCAGCCTCGACAGGGTCAGTGCGTACGAGCAGTACTTC. Its translation: CASSLDRVSAYEQYF.

The CDR3 bases are TGTGCCAGCAGTCCGAGCGGGAGTAGCCGCAATGAGCAGTTCTTC. It yields the protein CASSPSGSSRNEQFF. The V call is TRBV6-4, the J call TRBJ2-1; the match to TRBD2 covers 8 bases. With V trimmed by 5 bases and J by 6 bases, 9 bases remained unmatched. CDR1 and CDR2 from the germline V gene are MRHNA and SNTAGT. CDR3 length: 15 amino acids.